The 12 T cell receptor beta chains given below trace back to one sample, sequenced in a study of T cell responses to AZD1222 COVID-19 vaccine. The repertoire was sequenced with immunoSEQ multiplex PCR; TCRdb's copy has only in-frame clones and lacks some. Of 150,000 to 200,000 clones listed, 85% to 95% are singletons. Here the sequenced sample was peripheral blood, taken 28 days after the second AZD1222 dose. These receptors originate from an adult who received the AZD1222 COVID-19 vaccine.

This chain uses TRBV29-1 with TRBJ1-2; 9 nucleotides align to TRBD1. This CDR3 contains 13 residues. After removal of 6 bases from V and 7 bases from J, the junction contained 9 bases not matched to a gene. The germline gives CDR1 SQVTM, CDR2 ANQGSEA. The CDR3: CSVGGTGSIGYTF. DNA of the CDR3: TGCAGCGTGGGGGGGACAGGGTCTATTGGCTACACCTTC.

V is TRBV5-1 and J is TRBJ1-2, with 8 bases fitting TRBD1. J was trimmed by 0 bases and V by 4 bases; bases with no gene match: 5. CDR3 length: 15 residues. CDR1 is SGHRS and CDR2 is YFSETQ in the germline V gene. CDR3 in amino acids: CASSQDRASNYGYTF. In DNA form, the CDR3 reads TGCGCCAGCAGCCAGGACAGGGCTTCTAACTATGGCTACACCTTC.

The rearrangement links TRBV10-3 to TRBJ2-5; 10 positions agree with TRBD2. The CDR3 loop spans 16 amino acids. Germline V gene lookup returns CDR1 ENHRY and CDR2 SYGVKD. V gave up 4 bases and J gave up 4 bases; unmatched junction bases: 9. Here the CDR3 DNA reads TGTGCCATCAGTGGGGATCTGAGCGGGGGGGCAGAGACCCAGTACTTC. It yields the protein CAISGDLSGGAETQYF.

The V and J genes are TRBV9 and TRBJ2-7; D remains unclear. Germline CDR1 reads SGDLS; CDR2 reads YYNGEE. The CDR3 has 14 residues. Between the trimmed V and J ends, which lost 4 bases and 6 bases, there was a span of 17 bases. DNA for the CDR3: TGTGCCAGCAGCCTTCGTCCTACTTCGGGCGAGCAGTACTTC. Its protein product is CASSLRPTSGEQYF.

The chain employs TRBV29-1 and TRBJ1-1; TRBD1 matches at 10 bases. Germline trimming cut 1 base from V and 0 bases from J; bases unmatched to any gene: 5. This CDR3 spans 16 amino acids. Germline CDR1 reads SQVTM; CDR2 reads ANQGSEA. The CDR3 coding sequence is TGCAGCGTTGAAGGGGGACAGGGGCCAATGAACACTGAAGCTTTCTTT. Translated, it gives CSVEGGQGPMNTEAFF.

This chain links TRBV29-1 with TRBJ2-7; D not certain. Between the trimmed V and J ends, which lost 3 bases and 3 bases, there was a span of 9 bases. This CDR3 has 12 amino acids. CDR1 SQVTM and CDR2 ANQGSEA come from the germline V gene. CDR3 in DNA: TGCAGCGTTGAGCTACCTTTCTACGAGCAGTACTTC. Residues: CSVELPFYEQYF.

The chain carries TRBV18 and TRBJ2-3, with D perhaps matching TRBD2 (5 bases). The CDR3 is 15 residues long. Germline V gene sequence: CDR1 KGHSH, CDR2 LQKENI. Deletions cut 1 base from V and 4 bases from J, with 12 bases between. The CDR3 DNA sequence: TGTGCCAGCTCACCACTCGAAAGTAGCGCAGATACGCAGTATTTT. This encodes CASSPLESSADTQYF.

Here the CDR3 DNA reads TGTGCCAGCAGCGCCGGGACCCCCTACGAGCAGTACTTC. Translated: CASSAGTPYEQYF. V is TRBV3-1 (or the pseudogene TRBV3-2) and J is TRBJ2-7; D is tentatively TRBD1 or TRBD2 (5 bases each). The length of the CDR3 is 13 residues. Germline V CDR1 and CDR2: LGHDT, YNNKEL (reference sequence). Trimming shortened V by 5 bases and J by 2 bases, and 10 bases separated the two germline ends.

This rearrangement joins TRBV3-1 (or the pseudogene TRBV3-2) to TRBJ2-3; D may be TRBD1 or TRBD2 (5 bases each). V gave up 3 bases and J gave up 8 bases, with 12 bases separating them. Germline CDR1 reads LGHDT; CDR2 reads YNNKEL (reference sequence). This CDR3 region has 13 residues. CDR3 protein: CASSHSRAGTQYF. CDR3 DNA sequence: TGTGCCAGCAGCCATTCCAGGGCGGGTACGCAGTATTTT.

The chain uses TRBV6-6 and TRBJ1-5, with D uncertain. Per germline, CDR1 MNHNY and CDR2 SVGAGI (reference sequence). V shed 0 bases and J shed 7 bases, with 10 bases lying between them. This CDR3 contains 14 residues. CDR3 nucleotides: TGTGCCAGCAGTTACTCATGGAGTTGGCAGCCCCAGCATTTT. It specifies CASSYSWSWQPQHF.

This sequence joins TRBV7-2 and TRBJ2-2; D is unclear. CDR3 size: 14 residues. The germline V gene has CDR1 SGHTA and CDR2 FQGNSA. V lost 4 bases and J 4 bases, leaving 10 bases between the germline ends. For the CDR3, the DNA is TGTGCCAGCAGCTACCAAGGCGCCACCGGGGAGCTGTTTTTT. As protein: CASSYQGATGELFF.

This rearrangement joins TRBV3-1 (or the pseudogene TRBV3-2) to TRBJ1-1, with TRBD1 identical over 8 bases. Germline CDR1 and CDR2: LGHDT and YNNKEL (reference sequence). J was trimmed by 8 bases and V by 8 bases; bases with no gene match: 7. CDR3 length: 12 residues. The CDR3: CASQGARAEAFF. The CDR3 DNA is TGTGCCAGCCAGGGGGCGCGGGCCGAAGCTTTCTTT.